What follows are 14 T cell receptor beta chains derived from one specimen sequenced in a study of T cells after posttransplantation cyclophosphamide. Cyclophosphamide on days +3 and +4 followed busulfan-fludarabine conditioning and a marrow graft. Libraries were prepared by immunoSEQ multiplex PCR; TCRdb keeps only in-frame clonotypes and omits some of them. The table lists approximately 7,100 clones, with no singletons. Here the sequenced sample was PBMCs, taken 94 days after allogeneic stem cell transplant with posttransplant cyclophosphamide. The receptors were gathered from a female patient between 55 and 75 years old who received an allogeneic stem cell transplant from an unrelated donor, was CMV-positive, and had acute GVHD only. Some T cells here may be from the graft donor.

This chain joins TRBV6-5 and TRBJ2-5; TRBD2 might be the D (5 bases). Germline V gene data show CDR1 as MNHEY and CDR2 as SVGAGI. There are 15 residues in the CDR3. Trimming cost V 9 bases and J 4 bases, with 21 bases left between them. The CDR3 is CASRQRADYLETQYF. The CDR3 nucleotides read TGTGCCAGTCGGCAGAGGGCCGATTACCTAGAGACCCAGTACTTC.

This clone was detected ten times or more. The chain joins TRBV11-3 to TRBJ2-6, with TRBD1 matching over 9 bases. Germline CDR1 SGHNT, CDR2 YENEEA. This CDR3 is built from 19 residues. V was clipped by 4 bases and J by 1 base; unmatched bases: 11. This CDR3 reads CASSSLQGALGSGANVLTF. CDR3 in DNA: TGTGCCAGCAGCTCATTACAGGGGGCGCTGGGATCTGGGGCCAACGTCCTGACTTTC.

This clone has ten or more counts. The chain carries TRBV7-2 and TRBJ2-1, with TRBD2 identical over 13 bases. The length of the CDR3 is 15 residues. Germline CDR1 and CDR2: SGHTA and FQGNSA. Trimming at V came to 5 bases and at J to 7 bases, leaving 5 bases not matched to a gene. CDR3 residues: CASSPRTSGRNEQFF. DNA for the CDR3: TGTGCCAGCAGCCCCCGGACTAGCGGGAGAAATGAGCAGTTCTTC.

This clone has ten or more counts. V is TRBV11-3 and J is TRBJ2-1, with 7 bases identical to TRBD1. This CDR3 has 14 amino acids. In germline, CDR1 is SGHNT, CDR2 YENEEA. V shed 4 bases, J shed 7 bases, and the junction held 7 bases outside the gene matches. CDR3 protein: CASSSKTGLNEQFF. CDR3 bases: TGTGCCAGCAGCTCGAAGACAGGGTTGAATGAGCAGTTCTTC.

This clone was picked up many times. The chain links TRBV6-5 to TRBJ2-1, with 15 bases fitting TRBD2. V shed 5 bases and J 9 bases; nucleotides not matched to a gene: 2. Looked up from germline, CDR1 is MNHEY and CDR2 is SVGAGI. The CDR3 covers 14 residues. Written as DNA, the CDR3 is TGTGCCAGCAGTAGGACTAGCGGGGGGGGTGAGCAGTTCTTC. This encodes CASSRTSGGGEQFF.

The table lists this clone with many counts. The chain combines TRBV18 with TRBJ2-3; D not resolved. Per the germline V gene, CDR1 is KGHSH and CDR2 is LQKENI. Trimming took 6 bases from V and 5 from J, leaving 9 bases between them. The CDR3 covers 12 residues. CDR3 coding DNA: TGTGCCAGCTCCCTAAGAGAAGATACGCAGTATTTT. Translated, it gives CASSLREDTQYF. Together with reference TRBV18 and TRBJ2-3, the CDR3 gives the full variable domain: NAGVMQNPRHLVRRRGQEARLRCSPMKGHSHVYWYRQLPEEGLKFMVYLQKENIIDESGMPKERFSAEFPKEGPSILRIQQVVRGDSAAYFCASSLREDTQYFGPGTRLTVL.

This chain connects TRBV7-8 to TRBJ1-2; TRBD1 matches 8 bases. Germline CDR1 reads SGHVS; CDR2 reads FQNEAQ. CDR3 length: 14 amino acids. Germline trimming cut 1 base from V and 5 bases from J; bases unmatched to any gene: 3. For the CDR3, the DNA is TGTGCCAGCAGCTTAGGGACAGGGCAGTATGGCTACACCTTC. It translates to CASSLGTGQYGYTF.

This clone came up many times. The rearrangement links TRBV24-1 to TRBJ2-1; D ambiguous. V lost 5 bases and J 12 bases, leaving 16 bases between the germline ends. The germline V gene has CDR1 KGHDR and CDR2 SFDVKD. The CDR3 is 13 residues long. The CDR3 nucleotides are TGTGCCACCAGTGGCTCATCCTCGGTTCGGCAGTTCTTC. This codes for CATSGSSSVRQFF.

This clone appeared many times. The J gene is TRBJ1-2, the V gene TRBV6-1, with 7 bases that match TRBD1. CDR1 and CDR2 from the germline V gene are MNHNS and SASEGT. The CDR3 sequence is 14 residues long. V dropped 6 bases and J dropped 2; count of bases not matched to a gene: 6. CDR3 sequence (DNA): TGTGCCAGCAGACAACAGGGGACCAACTATGGCTACACCTTC. Its translation: CASRQQGTNYGYTF.

This clone was counted between two and nine times. V and J are TRBV7-6 and TRBJ2-3, with 8 bases aligning to TRBD2. The trim removed 4 bases at V and 3 bases at J, leaving 9 bases unmatched. The CDR3 runs 16 residues. Germline CDR1 and CDR2: SGHVS and FNYEAQ. The CDR3 DNA reads TGTGCCAGCAGCTCCCGCCCAGCGGGGGTGACAGATACGCAGTATTTT. Its translation: CASSSRPAGVTDTQYF. Full variable domain (rest looked up from reference TRBV7-6 and TRBJ2-3): GAGVSQSPRYKVTKRGQDVALRCDPISGHVSLYWYRQALGQGPEFLTYFNYEAQQDKSGLPNDRFSAERPEGSISTLTIQRTEQRDSAMYRCASSSRPAGVTDTQYFGPGTRLTVL.

This clone is medium-sized. The chain carries TRBV10-3 and TRBJ1-2; 9 nucleotides line up with TRBD1. Germline V gene lookup returns CDR1 ENHRY and CDR2 SYGVKD. Losses at the gene ends were 6 bases for V and 1 base for J; bases not matched to a gene: 6. The CDR3 runs 15 residues. The CDR3: CAIRPQGADNYGYTF. For the CDR3, the DNA is TGTGCCATCAGGCCACAGGGGGCGGATAACTATGGCTACACCTTC.

The table lists this clone with many counts. CDR3 DNA sequence: TGTGCCAGCAGCGTCACAGGGGGCACTGAAGCTTTCTTT. This gives the protein CASSVTGGTEAFF. The chain uses TRBV7-2 and TRBJ1-1; 8 bases map to TRBD1. V lost 5 bases to trimming and J lost 4 bases; unmatched junction nucleotides: 3. CDR1 and CDR2 from the germline V gene are SGHTA and FQGNSA. The CDR3 has 13 amino acids.

This clone was detected ten times or more. The chain employs TRBV12-3 or TRBV12-4 and TRBJ2-1; 8 nucleotides align to TRBD2. The V and J ends lost 4 bases and 5 bases, in that order; junction bases with no gene match: 7. The CDR3 consists of 15 residues. The CDR3 DNA reads as TGTGCCAGCAGTTACGGCGGGAGGCTCGACAATGAGCAGTTCTTC. Its translation: CASSYGGRLDNEQFF.

This clone has at least ten counts. This sequence joins TRBV6-2 or TRBV6-3 and TRBJ2-3, with 11 bases fitting TRBD2. CDR1 is MNHEY and CDR2 is SVGEGT in the germline V gene. The trim removed 2 bases at V and 5 bases at J, leaving 0 bases unmatched. The CDR3 is 14 amino acids. This chain's CDR3 is CASSYTSGRDTQYF. DNA of the CDR3: TGTGCCAGCAGTTACACTAGCGGGAGAGATACGCAGTATTTT.